The 15 T cell receptor beta chains given below trace back to one sample, sequenced in a study of CD8 T cells in Susac syndrome. After extraction with the RNeasy kit, 0.5 to 1 ug of the RNA was reverse transcribed using random hexamers. Via MiXCR, TCRdb re-called the immunoSEQ multiplex PCR reads, giving one row per CDR3 protein. The table has about 50,000 distinct CDR3 sequences, 93% seen once. The sequenced sample was CD8+ T cells from PBMCs. Every receptor here comes from a human donor with multiple sclerosis.

This chain joins TRBV12-5 and TRBJ2-4, with 8 bases matching TRBD2. CDR1 LGHNT and CDR2 FRNRAP come from the germline V gene. The CDR3 extends over 15 amino acids. V shed 0 bases, J shed 6 bases, and the junction held 4 bases outside the gene matches. The CDR3 region is CASGLVRGLANIQYF. CDR3 DNA: TGTGCTAGTGGTTTGGTACGAGGACTAGCAAACATTCAGTACTTC.

The CDR3 region is CASSLVGEQFF. The CDR3 DNA reads TGTGCCAGCAGTCTCGTGGGGGAGCAGTTCTTC. The genes are TRBV12-3 or TRBV12-4 and TRBJ2-1; no clear D gene. The CDR3 contains 11 residues. Trimming removed 5 bases at V and 10 bases at J, with 9 bases between.

V gene TRBV28 combines with J gene TRBJ2-7; TRBD2 aligns across 8 bases. Germline lookup yields CDR1 MDHEN and CDR2 SYDVKM. The CDR3 covers 15 residues. V dropped 4 bases and J dropped 3; count of bases not matched to a gene: 8. This CDR3 reads CASSSLRTSSYEQYF. The CDR3 bases are TGTGCCAGCAGTTCCCTCCGGACTAGCAGCTACGAGCAGTACTTC. The entire variable domain, with the rest obtained from reference TRBV28 and TRBJ2-7, is as follows: DVKVTQSSRYLVKRTGEKVFLECVQDMDHENMFWYRQDPGLGLRLIYFSYDVKMKEKGDIPEGYSVSREKKERFSLILESASTNQTSMYLCASSSLRTSSYEQYFGPGTRLTVT.

V is TRBV12-3 or TRBV12-4 and J is TRBJ2-7; 7 bases are a match to TRBD1. V gave up 0 bases and J gave up 3 bases; unmatched junction bases: 2. The CDR3 contains 14 residues. CDR3 coding DNA: TGTGCCAGCAGTTTAGCAGGGGGCGGCTACGAGCAGTACTTC. Encoded protein: CASSLAGGGYEQYF.

The chain joins TRBV12-3 or TRBV12-4 to TRBJ2-5; TRBD2 aligns across 10 bases. The CDR3 is made up of 15 amino acids. J lost 2 bases, V lost 3 bases, and 3 bases had no gene match. The CDR3 nucleotides are TGTGCCAGCAGTTTTAGCGGGGGGACTCAAGAGACCCAGTACTTC. Protein sequence: CASSFSGGTQETQYF.

The genes are TRBV29-1 and TRBJ1-2, with a possible D match to TRBD1 (5 bases). Germline V gene sequence: CDR1 SQVTM, CDR2 ANQGSEA. The CDR3 runs 10 residues. V was cut by 4 bases and J by 10 bases, with 10 bases left in between. This chain's CDR3 is CSVVGEVYTF. CDR3 DNA: TGCAGCGTTGTGGGGGAGGTCTACACCTTC.

The chain is built from TRBV29-1 and TRBJ1-2; the match to TRBD1 covers 8 bases. The V gene's germline CDR1 is SQVTM and CDR2 ANQGSEA. The CDR3 covers 14 residues. After removal of 6 bases from V and 7 bases from J, the junction contained 13 bases not matched to a gene. The CDR3 sequence is CSVAPDREAGGYTF. For the CDR3, the DNA is TGCAGCGTCGCTCCGGACAGGGAGGCTGGTGGCTACACCTTC.

This clonotype was counted once. The chain is built from TRBV7-9 and TRBJ1-1; D is unresolved. The CDR3 spans 12 residues. V was pared by 1 base and J by 8 bases, with 8 bases between. CDR1 is SEHNR, CDR2 FQNEAQ, per germline (reference sequence). The CDR3 sequence is CASSLEYGEAFF. The CDR3 bases are TGTGCCAGCAGCTTAGAGTATGGAGAAGCTTTCTTT.

This chain uses TRBV20-1 with TRBJ1-4, with no clear D. V was shortened by 1 base and J by 6 bases, with 9 bases between the two germline ends. CDR3 length equals 13 residues. CDR1 DFQATT and CDR2 SNEGSKA come from the germline V gene (reference sequence). In DNA form, the CDR3 reads TGCAGTGCTAGAGCCTGGACCGATGAAAAACTGTTTTTT. Its translation is CSARAWTDEKLFF.

This chain joins TRBV9 and TRBJ2-1; 9 positions agree with TRBD2. V dropped 0 bases and J dropped 3; count of bases not matched to a gene: 7. The germline CDR1 and CDR2 sequences are SGDLS and YYNGEE. This CDR3 comprises 17 residues. The DNA of the CDR3 is TGTGCCAGCAGCGTAGAGGGGGTTAGCGGGGGCTACAATGAGCAGTTCTTC. The encoded protein is CASSVEGVSGGYNEQFF.

The chain is built from TRBV4-3 and TRBJ1-1; D is ambiguous. Germline CDR1 reads LGHNA; CDR2 reads YSLEER. V gave up 1 base and J gave up 9 bases, with 15 bases separating them. The CDR3 is 14 residues long. CDR3 sequence (DNA): TGCGCCAGCAGCCAAGGTGTGGACGCGCGGAAAGCTTTCTTT. This codes for CASSQGVDARKAFF.

DNA for the CDR3: TGTGCCAGCAGCCTCTCCGGGACTGTGAACACCGGGGAGCTGTTTTTT. Translation: CASSLSGTVNTGELFF. V usage is TRBV7-8 and J usage is TRBJ2-2; tentatively, D is TRBD2 (6 bases). Trimming pared 5 bases from V and 1 base from J, leaving 14 bases between. The germline V gene encodes CDR1 SGHVS and CDR2 FQNEAQ. The CDR3 is 16 residues long.

This sequence joins TRBV6-5 and TRBJ1-1; D possibly corresponds to TRBD1 (6 bases). The CDR3 runs 15 residues. CDR1 is MNHEY, CDR2 SVGAGI, per germline. The germline V and J ends were trimmed by 6 bases and 0 bases, with 14 bases remaining between them. This CDR3 reads CASREGGYMNTEAFF. The CDR3 nucleotides are TGTGCCAGCAGAGAGGGGGGGTATATGAACACTGAAGCTTTCTTT.

The chain has TRBV7-2 and TRBJ2-5; tentative D call: TRBD2 (5 bases). The length of the CDR3 is 16 residues. V gave up 5 bases and J gave up 4 bases, with 20 bases separating them. Germline lookup yields CDR1 SGHTA and CDR2 FQGNSA. CDR3 DNA sequence: TGTGCCAGCAGCATATCATCCGTACTAGTCTCAGAGACCCAGTACTTC. It specifies CASSISSVLVSETQYF.

V usage is TRBV5-6 and J usage is TRBJ1-5; the D gene is possibly TRBD1 (6 bases). Germline V gene sequence: CDR1 SGHDT, CDR2 YYEEEE. The CDR3 is 15 amino acids. V lost 3 bases and J 5 bases, leaving 15 bases between the germline ends. CDR3 sequence: CASSYWGGGDQPQHF. Here the CDR3 DNA reads TGTGCCAGCAGCTATTGGGGGGGCGGAGATCAGCCCCAGCATTTT.